This TCR beta chain was profiled in a study of cytomegalovirus exposure and HLA in healthy donors. Background on the study: In an earlier analysis, 95 million to 140 million unique TCR beta sequences were found from 150 million to 200 million T cells. Findings of the study overall: In a later analysis, several top co-occurrence clusters appeared linked to parvovirus B19, influenza, CMV and Epstein-Barr virus. The HLA-A and HLA-B alleles of most subjects were reportedly predicted accurately from TCR beta sequences.

The CDR3 length is 15 residues. The ends lost 5 bases at V and 0 bases at J; junction bases unmatched: 5. Germline lookup yields CDR1 SEHNR and CDR2 FQNEAQ (reference sequence). A multiplex PCR was run with 60 Vbeta primers and 13 Jbeta primers. Produced via immunoSEQ multiplex PCR; TCRdb's table is partial and in-frame only. Among 150,000 or so clones listed, 80% to 85% were seen once. Turning to this clone: No antigen is known for it.

This sequence joins TRBV7-9 and TRBJ2-7; 9 bases fit TRBD2. The receptor's source is a boy aged 2 to 9 in good health and CMV-seronegative. Material for sequencing was PBMCs. CDR3 protein: CASSGGLASSYEQYF. The CDR3 DNA sequence: TGTGCCAGCAGCGGCGGACTAGCGAGCTCCTACGAGCAGTACTTC.